This T cell receptor delta chain comes out of a study of gammadelta T cells in human blood (TCRdb year 2020). By share, this clone ranks as medium-sized (0.01 to 0.1%). There is no known antigen for this receptor. Base quality data are lacking; no much larger clone is found one base away. Libraries came from RT-PCR. The reads were generated on an Illumina MiSeq. Clonotypes were called again by TCRdb from the public reads via CATT, and duplicate nucleotide sequences were then merged into one entry. This sample has over a thousand delta-chain clones in its table, and roughly 17% of those were observed once. The ten biggest clones cover 10% of the sample. The CDR3 runs 19 residues from the cysteine to the phenylalanine. Only CDR3 DNA remains: 57 bases, in frame from the first base. The V end loses 6 bases and the J end loses 0 bases, and a stretch of 28 bases separates them. CDR1 and CDR2 are read off the germline V gene as GEAIGNYY and EKD.

Overall study results and their limits: According to the study, polyclonal expansion of innate gamma-delta T cells immediately after birth appeared to be driven by microbial exposure.

The sequence is built from TRDV2 and TRDJ1; TRDD3 is possibly the D segment (5 matching bases). This receptor was obtained from a human donor. Sequenced material: non-Vgamma9Vdelta2 gamma-delta T cells from infant blood. The CDR3: CACRDPNLGDPRYTDKLIF. The sequenced DNA is TGTGCCTGTCGGGACCCAAACCTCGGGGACCCACGGTACACCGATAAACTCATCTTT.